Ten or more counts support the clone carrying this TCR beta chain. The antigen is not known. Constant-region reverse primers amplified full-length variable regions, followed by semi-nested Nested Universal Primer A PCR. TCRdb reprocessed the 5' RACE reads with MiXCR, giving one entry per CDR3 protein. Of tens of thousands of distinct CDR3 sequences in the sample, 28% were seen once. Study observations and caveats: The larger cohort examined one V-J beta rearrangement, not whole repertoires. Tumor Tregs overlapped most with tumor, then blood, naive CD4+ cells.

CDR3 size: 15 residues. V shed 5 bases and J shed 2 bases, with 14 bases lying between them. Germline V gene data show CDR1 as SGHTA and CDR2 as FQGNSA. Sequencing was performed on tumor-infiltrating memory CD4+ T cells sorted from the breast tumor. As to subset: memory CD4+ T cells, CD4+CD45RO+CD25-. This sequence joins TRBV7-2 and TRBJ2-3, with D perhaps matching TRBD2 (6 bases). This sequence originates from a female donor with breast cancer. CDR3 loop: CASSLLGLTTDTQYF. DNA for the CDR3: TGTGCCAGCAGCCTCCTAGGACTAACCACAGATACGCAGTATTTT. Combining the CDR3 with reference TRBV7-2 and TRBJ2-3 gives the whole variable domain GAGVSQSPSNKVTEKGKDVELRCDPISGHTALYWYRQSLGQGLEFLIYFQGNSAPDKSGLPSDRFSAERTGGSVSTLTIQRTQQEDSAVYLCASSLLGLTTDTQYFGPGTRLTVL.